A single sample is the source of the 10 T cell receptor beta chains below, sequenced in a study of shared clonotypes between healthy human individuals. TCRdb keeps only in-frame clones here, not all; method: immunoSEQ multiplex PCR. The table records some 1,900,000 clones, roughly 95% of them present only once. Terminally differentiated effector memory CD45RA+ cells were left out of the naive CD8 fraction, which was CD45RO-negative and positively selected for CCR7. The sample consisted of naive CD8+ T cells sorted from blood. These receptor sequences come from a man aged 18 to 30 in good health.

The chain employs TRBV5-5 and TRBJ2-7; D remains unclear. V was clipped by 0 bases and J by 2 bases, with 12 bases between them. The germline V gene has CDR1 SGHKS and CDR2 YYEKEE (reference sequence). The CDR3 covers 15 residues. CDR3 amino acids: CASSLDFWVTYEQYF. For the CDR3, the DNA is TGTGCCAGCAGCTTGGATTTCTGGGTTACCTACGAGCAGTACTTC.

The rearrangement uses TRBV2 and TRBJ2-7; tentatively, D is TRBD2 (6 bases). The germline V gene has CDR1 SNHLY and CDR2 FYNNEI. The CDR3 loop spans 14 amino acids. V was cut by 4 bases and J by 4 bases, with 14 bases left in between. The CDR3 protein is CASSGRDSEYEQYF. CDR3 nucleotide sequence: TGTGCCAGCAGTGGCCGGGACTCGGAGTACGAGCAGTACTTC.

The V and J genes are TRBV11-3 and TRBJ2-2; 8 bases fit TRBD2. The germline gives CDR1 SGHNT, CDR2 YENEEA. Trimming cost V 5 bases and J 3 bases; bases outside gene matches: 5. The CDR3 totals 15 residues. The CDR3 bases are TGTGCCAGCAGCCCGGGAGGGCCGGACACCGGGGAGCTGTTTTTT. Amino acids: CASSPGGPDTGELFF.

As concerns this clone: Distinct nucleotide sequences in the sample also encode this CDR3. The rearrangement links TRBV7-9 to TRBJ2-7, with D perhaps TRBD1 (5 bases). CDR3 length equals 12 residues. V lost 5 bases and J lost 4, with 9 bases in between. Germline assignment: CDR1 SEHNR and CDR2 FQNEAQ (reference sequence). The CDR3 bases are TGTGCCAGCAGCCCTGACAGATACGAGCAGTACTTC. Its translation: CASSPDRYEQYF.

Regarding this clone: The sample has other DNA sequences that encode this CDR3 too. As DNA, the CDR3 is TGTGCCAGCAGTTATGGGGGGGCAGGAGGCTACACCTTC. It is translated as CASSYGGAGGYTF. V is TRBV6-5 and J is TRBJ1-2; the D gene is possibly TRBD1 (6 bases). Germline CDR1 MNHEY, CDR2 SVGAGI. Trimming cost V 3 bases and J 8 bases, with 13 bases left between them. The CDR3 consists of 13 residues.

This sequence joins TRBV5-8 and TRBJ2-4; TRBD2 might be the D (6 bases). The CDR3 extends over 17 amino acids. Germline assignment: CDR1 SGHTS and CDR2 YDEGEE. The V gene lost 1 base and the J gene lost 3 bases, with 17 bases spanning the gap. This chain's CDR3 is CASSLSFGGEGKNIQYF. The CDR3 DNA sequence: TGTGCCAGCAGCTTGTCATTCGGGGGAGAGGGCAAAAACATTCAGTACTTC.

The CDR3 region has the DNA TGTGCCAGCAGCTTAGTAGTGACAGTATACAATGAGCAGTTCTTC. It specifies CASSLVVTVYNEQFF. The chain couples TRBV7-9 to TRBJ2-1; D may be TRBD1 (5 bases). There are 15 residues in the CDR3. CDR1 SEHNR and CDR2 FQNEAQ come from the germline V gene (reference sequence). Trimming shortened V by 1 base and J by 4 bases, and 11 bases separated the two germline ends.

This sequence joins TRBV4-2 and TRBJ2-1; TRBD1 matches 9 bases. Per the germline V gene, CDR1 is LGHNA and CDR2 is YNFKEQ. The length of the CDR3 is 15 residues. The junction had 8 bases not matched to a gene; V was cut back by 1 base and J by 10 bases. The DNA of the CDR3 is TGTGCCAGCAGCCAAGTTCGGACAGGGGTACTGGAGCAGTTCTTC. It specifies CASSQVRTGVLEQFF.

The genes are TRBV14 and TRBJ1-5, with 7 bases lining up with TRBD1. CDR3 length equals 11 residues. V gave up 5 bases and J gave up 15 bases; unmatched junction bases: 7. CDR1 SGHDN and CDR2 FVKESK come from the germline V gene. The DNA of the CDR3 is TGTGCCAGCAGCTACCGGGACAGCCGGCATTTT. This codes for CASSYRDSRHF.

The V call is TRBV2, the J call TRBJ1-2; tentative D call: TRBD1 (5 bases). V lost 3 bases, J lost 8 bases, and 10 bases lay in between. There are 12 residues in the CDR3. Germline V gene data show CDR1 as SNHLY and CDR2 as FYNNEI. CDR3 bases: TGTGCCAGCAGTGATCAAGGGGTAGGCTACACCTTC. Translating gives CASSDQGVGYTF. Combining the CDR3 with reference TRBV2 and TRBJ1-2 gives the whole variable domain EPEVTQTPSHQVTQMGQEVILRCVPISNHLYFYWYRQILGQKVEFLVSFYNNEISEKSEIFDDQFSVERPDGSNFTLKIRSTKLEDSAMYFCASSDQGVGYTFGSGTRLTVV.